This TCR beta chain was found in a study of blood T cell repertoires in COVID-19. Overall study: The cDNA or gDNA used as material had been derived from T cells, B-cell-depleted T cells, or PBMCs.

This CDR3 is built from 15 residues. The germline V gene has CDR1 SGHAT and CDR2 FQNNGV. In the original workflow: Reference gene primers were amplified, and this amplification served to estimate nucleated cell counts. TCRdb's copy holds only in-frame clones and misses some; the assay was immunoSEQ multiplex PCR. V and J calls and clone size are copied from that table; D and trimming were computed from the DNA. The sample yields more than 200,000 clones, approximately 87% seen once. With regard to this clone: A junction boundary mismatches the germline segment, possibly from a read error.

The rearrangement joins TRBV11-2 to TRBJ2-7; TRBD2 is a possible D gene (5 bases). This clonotype was obtained from a woman between 70 and 85 years old with active or convalescent COVID-19. The sequencing sample was made of peripheral blood. The CDR3 loop reads CASSLDRGAITKLDF. In DNA form, the CDR3 reads TGTGCCAGCAGCTTAGATCGGGGAGCTATTACGAAATTGGACTTC.